A selection of T cell receptor beta chains follows, all from one sample in a study of STAT5B mutations in CD4+ large granular lymphocyte leukemia. Libraries were prepared by immunoSEQ multiplex PCR; TCRdb keeps only in-frame clonotypes and omits some of them. The sample yields 30,000 to 35,000 clones, roughly 71% seen once. Source material: CD4+ T cells from blood buffy coats. The receptor set was obtained from a human donor in good health. Each CDR3 is given with its conserved first and last residue. D genes are given only for firm matches. The listing skips clone size in some rows; elsewhere it reads once, few, many or a size class.

V: TRBV9; J: TRBJ1-5; size: few; D: NA; DNA: TGTGCCAGCAGCGTCGGGACCTACGATCAGCCCCAGCATTTT; CDR3: CASSVGTYDQPQHF
V: TRBV14; J: TRBJ1-1; size: NA; D: NA; DNA: TGTGCCAGCAGCCTTCAACAGCCTATGAACACTGAAGCTTTCTTT; CDR3: CASSLQQPMNTEAFF
V: TRBV30; J: TRBJ1-6; size: NA; D: TRBD1; DNA: TGTGCCTGGAGTCCCTCAGGGGGATCCCTCCACTTT; CDR3: CAWSPSGGSLHF
V: TRBV2; J: TRBJ2-7; size: NA; D: NA; DNA: TGTGCCAGCAGTTCGGGACACCGTGAGCAGTACTTC; CDR3: CASSSGHREQYF
V: TRBV7-8; J: TRBJ2-1; size: NA; D: NA; DNA: TGTGCCAGCAGCTTTAAGAGGGGGGCCTACAATGAGCAGTTCTTC; CDR3: CASSFKRGAYNEQFF
V: TRBV4-1; J: TRBJ2-7; size: NA; D: NA; DNA: TGCGCCAGCAGCCCGGACGGGATCTACGAGCAGTACTTC; CDR3: CASSPDGIYEQYF
V: TRBV4-3; J: TRBJ2-7; size: NA; D: TRBD2; DNA: TGCGCCAGCAGCCAACAGGCGGCTAGCGGGGTGGACGAGCAGTACTTC; CDR3: CASSQQAASGVDEQYF
V: TRBV10-3; J: TRBJ1-2; size: NA; D: NA; DNA: TGTGCCATCAGCGAGTCCCTGGGCGGGGCCTATGGCTACACCTTC; CDR3: CAISESLGGAYGYTF
V: TRBV6-5; J: TRBJ1-6; size: few; D: NA; DNA: TGTGCCAGCAGTCCCGGACAGTCCCTCCAGTACCTCCACTTT; CDR3: CASSPGQSLQYLHF
V: TRBV2; J: TRBJ1-2; size: NA; D: NA; DNA: TGTGCCAGCACCGGGACGGCCTGGGGGGGCTACACCTTC; CDR3: CASTGTAWGGYTF
V: TRBV5-4; J: TRBJ1-2; size: NA; D: NA; DNA: TGTGCCAGCAGCTTGGCCCCCGCGGGATATGGCTACACCTTC; CDR3: CASSLAPAGYGYTF
V: TRBV5-1; J: TRBJ2-1; size: NA; D: NA; DNA: TGCGCCAGCAGCTTGGGTGGTTATACGGGCAATGAGCAGTTCTTC; CDR3: CASSLGGYTGNEQFF
V: TRBV2; J: TRBJ1-2; size: NA; D: NA; DNA: TGTGCCAGCAAGGGAGAAGGGTCTTTAGGGGGCTACACCTTC; CDR3: CASKGEGSLGGYTF
V: TRBV5-1; J: TRBJ2-3; size: NA; D: NA; DNA: TGCGCCAGCAGCTTGGGGGGTGTCTCGACAGATACGCAGTATTTT; CDR3: CASSLGGVSTDTQYF
V: TRBV10-1; J: TRBJ1-1; size: few; D: NA; DNA: TGCGCCAGCAGTAGTTCCCGGGCGAACACTGAAGCTTTCTTT; CDR3: CASSSSRANTEAFF
V: TRBV5-5; J: TRBJ2-2; size: few; D: NA; DNA: TGTGCCAGCAGGTTTACAGGGACGAACACCGGGGAGCTGTTTTTT; CDR3: CASRFTGTNTGELFF
V: TRBV6-6; J: TRBJ1-1; size: few; D: NA; DNA: TGTGCCAGCAGTTACTCACAGGTTGAAGCTTTCTTT; CDR3: CASSYSQVEAFF
V: TRBV18; J: TRBJ2-1; size: few; D: TRBD2; DNA: TGTGCCAGCTCAGCTAGCGGGGAGGGCTCCTACAATGAGCAGTTCTTC; CDR3: CASSASGEGSYNEQFF
V: TRBV29-1; J: TRBJ1-2; size: once; D: NA; DNA: TGCAGCGTTGAAGACCGGGGGGCGTCTAACTATGGCTACACCTTC; CDR3: CSVEDRGASNYGYTF
V: TRBV19; J: TRBJ1-1; size: NA; D: NA; DNA: TGTGCCAGTAGTAGTAGGGAATTACACACTGAAGCTTTCTTT; CDR3: CASSSRELHTEAFF
V: TRBV5-1; J: TRBJ2-2; size: few; D: NA; DNA: TGCGCCAGCAGCGGGGACGGGACCGGGGAGCTGTTTTTT; CDR3: CASSGDGTGELFF
V: TRBV2; J: TRBJ1-2; size: few; D: TRBD1; DNA: TGTGCCAGCAGCCGACGAGACAGGGCCTCTAACTATGGCTACACCTTC; CDR3: CASSRRDRASNYGYTF
V: TRBV19; J: TRBJ2-2; size: NA; D: TRBD2; DNA: TGTGCCAGTAGTATGGCGGGGGCGAACACCGGGGAGCTGTTTTTT; CDR3: CASSMAGANTGELFF
V: TRBV6-5; J: TRBJ2-7; size: NA; D: TRBD1; DNA: TGTGCCAGCAGACTCCCGACAGGGACAAACGAGCAGTACTTC; CDR3: CASRLPTGTNEQYF
V: TRBV4-1; J: TRBJ2-3; size: NA; D: NA; DNA: TGCGCCAGCAGCCAAGACGAGCGGAGCACAGATACGCAGTATTTT; CDR3: CASSQDERSTDTQYF